One and the same sample provided the 30 T cell receptor beta chains below, sequenced in a study of blood T cell repertoires in COVID-19. Generated by immunoSEQ multiplex PCR, the TCRdb table keeps only in-frame clones and is missing some. The sample contains approximately 230,000 clones, around 90% of which appear only once. Sequencing was done on a sample of peripheral blood. The receptors were sampled from a man aged 18 to 29 with active or convalescent COVID-19.

The V gene is TRBV25-1, the J gene TRBJ2-1; 7 bases match TRBD2. CDR3 length: 16 amino acids. Germline V gene lookup returns CDR1 MGHDK and CDR2 SYGVNS. Unmatched junction bases numbered 11, after V lost 5 bases and J lost 4 bases. DNA for the CDR3: TGTGCCAGCAGTAACCTAGCGGCAAGGTCATACAATGAGCAGTTCTTC. Protein: CASSNLAARSYNEQFF.

V usage is TRBV7-2 and J usage is TRBJ2-5; a possible D gene is TRBD2 (6 bases). Germline V gene data show CDR1 as SGHTA and CDR2 as FQGNSA. V was trimmed by 1 base and J by 3 bases, leaving 15 bases between them. CDR3 length equals 16 residues. The CDR3 here is CASSLVGGFGKETQYF. The CDR3 nucleotides read TGTGCCAGCAGCTTAGTGGGAGGTTTCGGCAAAGAGACCCAGTACTTC.

In its sample, this clone was seen a few times. This chain uses TRBV9 with TRBJ1-2; weak D call: TRBD1 (6 bases). Germline V CDR1 and CDR2: SGDLS, YYNGEE. The CDR3 totals 13 residues. V lost 2 bases and J 8 bases, leaving 13 bases between the germline ends. The CDR3 DNA sequence: TGTGCCAGCAGCGTCGACAGGTTTCGAGGCTACACCTTC. Translated: CASSVDRFRGYTF.

The chain uses TRBV14 and TRBJ2-2, with 8 bases aligning to TRBD2. Germline V gene lookup returns CDR1 SGHDN and CDR2 FVKESK. Trimming cost V 4 bases and J 0 bases; bases outside gene matches: 4. The CDR3 contains 16 residues. CDR3 residues: CASSRRGGPNTGELFF. CDR3 bases: TGTGCCAGCAGCCGCCGGGGGGGACCGAACACCGGGGAGCTGTTTTTT.

J is TRBJ1-1 and V is TRBV5-1, with 8 bases aligning to TRBD1. V lost 0 bases, J lost 6 bases, and 16 bases stayed unmatched. This CDR3 region has 18 residues. CDR1 and CDR2 (germline): SGHRS, YFSETQ. For the CDR3, the DNA is TGCGCCAGCAGCTTGGGGTCAGGGGGCGGTGTTTACAATCCTGAAGCTTTCTTT. Its translation: CASSLGSGGGVYNPEAFF.

The gene calls are TRBV10-3 and TRBJ2-7; the match to TRBD1 covers 9 bases. Trimming removed 3 bases from V and 6 bases from J; junction bases left unmatched: 6. The CDR3 runs to 14 residues. Germline V gene data show CDR1 as ENHRY and CDR2 as SYGVKD. CDR3 DNA: TGTGCCATCAGTGAACAGGGGGCGCAGGCCGAGCAGTACTTC. It is translated as CAISEQGAQAEQYF.

CDR3 bases: TGTGCCACCACCCCTAGCGGCACAGATACGCAGTATTTT. It is translated as CATTPSGTDTQYF. J is TRBJ2-3 and V is TRBV24-1, with a tentative D call TRBD2 (6 bases). The CDR3 runs 13 residues. Germline V gene lookup returns CDR1 KGHDR and CDR2 SFDVKD. V was pared by 8 bases and J by 1 base, with 9 bases between.

This clone was detected a few times. The chain joins TRBV27 to TRBJ1-2, with 10 bases matching TRBD1. The CDR3 has 15 residues. Germline V gene sequence: CDR1 MNHEY, CDR2 SMNVEV (reference sequence). Losses at the gene ends were 2 bases for V and 10 bases for J; bases not matched to a gene: 10. CDR3 in amino acids: CASSLRPGQGMFYTF. CDR3 nucleotides: TGTGCCAGCAGTTTAAGGCCGGGACAGGGGATGTTCTACACCTTC.

This clone has only one observation. The rearrangement links TRBV7-2 to TRBJ1-1; perhaps TRBD1 as D (5 bases). Germline lookup yields CDR1 SGHTA and CDR2 FQGNSA. Trimming shortened V by 5 bases and J by 2 bases, and 9 bases separated the two germline ends. This CDR3 is built from 13 residues. The CDR3 protein is CASSNGQNTEAFF. CDR3 nucleotide sequence: TGTGCCAGCAGCAACGGACAAAACACTGAAGCTTTCTTT.

The rearrangement uses TRBV2 and TRBJ2-7; 9 nucleotides align to TRBD2. This CDR3 is built from 18 residues. After removal of 3 bases from V and 3 bases from J, the junction contained 15 bases not matched to a gene. Per the germline V gene, CDR1 is SNHLY and CDR2 is FYNNEI. The CDR3 DNA is TGTGCCAGCAGTGATGAGGGGGCTGCCGAGCGGGAGGTCTACGAGCAGTACTTC. Translation gives CASSDEGAAEREVYEQYF.

This chain joins TRBV7-2 and TRBJ1-2, with D perhaps matching TRBD1 (5 bases). The germline CDR1 and CDR2 sequences are SGHTA and FQGNSA. The CDR3 is 13 residues long. V was clipped by 4 bases and J by 1 base, with 7 bases between them. The CDR3 DNA sequence: TGTGCCAGCAGCTGGGACTTTAACTATGGCTACACCTTC. Encoded protein: CASSWDFNYGYTF.

The chain recombines TRBV30 with TRBJ1-5; no clear D. Germline V CDR1 and CDR2: GTSNPN, SVGIG (reference sequence). This CDR3 has 15 amino acids. V was shortened by 2 bases and J by 0 bases, with 11 bases between the two germline ends. In nucleotides, the CDR3 is TGTGCCTGGAGTTCGGGGTTCAATAGCAATCAGCCCCAGCATTTT. Its protein product is CAWSSGFNSNQPQHF.

The chain combines TRBV14 with TRBJ2-1; maybe TRBD1 (6 bases). The V gene's germline CDR1 is SGHDN and CDR2 FVKESK. The CDR3 is 16 residues long. The V and J ends lost 5 bases and 0 bases respectively, with 14 bases between them. The CDR3 coding sequence is TGTGCCAGCAGCGCGACAGGCGCGTCCTCCTACAATGAGCAGTTCTTC. The encoded protein is CASSATGASSYNEQFF.

This chain joins TRBV19 and TRBJ1-6; the D is unclear. The germline CDR1 and CDR2 sequences are LNHDA and SQIVND (reference sequence). Trimming left V 0 bases short and J 1 base short, with 10 bases between. CDR3 length: 17 amino acids. CDR3 bases: TGTGCCAGTAGTATAGATCTGCGGGATTCCTATAATTCACCCCTCCACTTT. Its protein product is CASSIDLRDSYNSPLHF.

The chain employs TRBV6-4 and TRBJ1-1; D is unresolved. The CDR3 runs 14 residues. The V end was cut by 3 bases, the J end by 3 bases, with 11 bases between. CDR1 and CDR2 from the germline V gene are MRHNA and SNTAGT. The CDR3 region is CASSEEYGDTEAFF. In DNA form, the CDR3 reads TGTGCCAGCAGTGAAGAGTACGGGGACACTGAAGCTTTCTTT.

The chain employs TRBV19 and TRBJ2-3, with 8 bases matching TRBD2. With V trimmed by 6 bases and J by 2 bases, 10 bases remained unmatched. This CDR3 contains 16 residues. From germline, CDR1 is LNHDA and CDR2 SQIVND (reference sequence). The CDR3 coding sequence is TGTGCCAGTAGCCACGGGAGGGCATCGAACACAGATACGCAGTATTTT. Translating gives CASSHGRASNTDTQYF. Full variable domain (remainder filled in from reference TRBV19 and TRBJ2-3): DGGITQSPKYLFRKEGQNVTLSCEQNLNHDAMYWYRQDPGQGLRLIYYSQIVNDFQKGDIAEGYSVSREKKESFPLTVTSAQKNPTAFYLCASSHGRASNTDTQYFGPGTRLTVL.

Points on this clone: The DNA is left out, because the CDR3 cannot be placed on it with certainty; the CDR3 is given as TCRdb lists it. The chain has TRBV2 and TRBJ1-4. CDR1 and CDR2 (germline): SNHLY, FYNNEI. Inclusive of both ends, the CDR3 amounts to 14 amino acids. CDR3 sequence: CASILETTNEKLFF.

Only one count was recorded for this clone. The gene calls are TRBV18 and TRBJ2-5; TRBD2 agrees at 10 bases. Germline V CDR1 and CDR2: KGHSH, LQKENI. This CDR3 has 16 residues. The V and J ends lost 2 bases and 4 bases, in that order; junction bases with no gene match: 7. The CDR3: CASSPVGTSAPETQYF. In DNA, the CDR3 is TGTGCCAGCTCACCAGTCGGGACTAGCGCTCCAGAGACCCAGTACTTC.

The J gene is TRBJ1-2, the V gene TRBV25-1, with unresolved D. Germline assignment: CDR1 MGHDK and CDR2 SYGVNS. V gave up 7 bases and J gave up 7 bases, with 13 bases separating them. The CDR3 contains 12 residues. The CDR3 is CASTTGGSGYTF. The DNA of the CDR3 is TGTGCCAGCACTACGGGAGGGTCTGGCTACACCTTC.

The chain couples TRBV3-1 (or the pseudogene TRBV3-2) to TRBJ2-3; 12 nucleotides agree with TRBD2. The junction had 12 bases not matched to a gene; V was cut back by 0 bases and J by 2 bases. The CDR3 consists of 20 residues. From germline, CDR1 is LGHDT and CDR2 YNNKEL (reference sequence). The CDR3 protein is CASSQDGTSGPRAHTDTQYF. The CDR3 DNA sequence: TGTGCCAGCAGCCAAGATGGGACTAGCGGGCCCCGGGCACACACAGATACGCAGTATTTT.

This clone has a handful of counts. The chain links TRBV28 to TRBJ1-1; 7 nucleotides agree with TRBD1. V lost 5 bases to trimming and J lost 8 bases; unmatched junction nucleotides: 11. The CDR3 runs to 14 residues. Germline V CDR1 and CDR2: MDHEN, SYDVKM. CDR3 DNA sequence: TGTGCCAGCAGTACACGGACAGGTATAGCAGAAGCTTTCTTT. This encodes CASSTRTGIAEAFF. The variable domain in full, with the rest retrieved from reference TRBV28 and TRBJ1-1, is DVKVTQSSRYLVKRTGEKVFLECVQDMDHENMFWYRQDPGLGLRLIYFSYDVKMKEKGDIPEGYSVSREKKERFSLILESASTNQTSMYLCASSTRTGIAEAFFGQGTRLTVV.

The chain has TRBV9 and TRBJ1-2; D remains ambiguous. Trimming removed 0 bases at V and 0 bases at J, with 6 bases between. This CDR3 has 14 residues. Germline V gene sequence: CDR1 SGDLS, CDR2 YYNGEE. CDR3 DNA: TGTGCCAGCAGCGTAGAGCCGGCTAACTATGGCTACACCTTC. It translates to CASSVEPANYGYTF.

V and J are TRBV2 and TRBJ1-2, with no clear D. Trimming cost V 3 bases and J 8 bases, with 16 bases left between them. The CDR3 totals 14 residues. Germline values: CDR1 SNHLY, CDR2 FYNNEI. The CDR3 sequence: CASSERQRAGGYTF. The CDR3 DNA is TGTGCCAGCAGTGAGCGTCAGCGGGCGGGAGGCTACACCTTC.

This clone has only one observation. Here the CDR3 DNA reads TGTGCCAGCAGTTGGGGGACAGGTGGTAACTATGGCTACACCTTC. Translating it yields CASSWGTGGNYGYTF. The chain uses TRBV28 and TRBJ1-2; 8 positions match TRBD1. Germline values: CDR1 MDHEN, CDR2 SYDVKM. Unmatched junction bases numbered 5, after V lost 4 bases and J lost 1 base. This CDR3 comprises 15 residues.

This clone was counted once. The chain employs TRBV10-2 and TRBJ1-2, with D hard to call. In germline, CDR1 is WSHSY, CDR2 SAAADI. This CDR3 has 13 amino acids. The V end was cut by 0 bases, the J end by 7 bases, with 9 bases between. CDR3 nucleotides: TGCGCCAGCAGTGAGTCGACAATTGCTGGCTACACCTTC. Its protein product is CASSESTIAGYTF.

CDR3 nucleotides: TGTGCCAGCAGCTCCCCACGCGTCGAATCCCAGGGAAGCAATCAGCCCCAGCATTTT. Protein product: CASSSPRVESQGSNQPQHF. V is TRBV7-2 and J is TRBJ1-5; D possibly corresponds to TRBD1 (5 bases). This CDR3 contains 19 residues. The V end was cut by 4 bases, the J end by 1 base, with 23 bases between. Germline V gene sequence: CDR1 SGHTA, CDR2 FQGNSA.

The chain has TRBV6-5 and TRBJ1-1; a possible D gene is TRBD1 (5 bases). This CDR3 is 14 amino acids long. V was clipped by 2 bases and J by 0 bases, with 7 bases between them. Germline assignment: CDR1 MNHEY and CDR2 SVGAGI. In DNA, the CDR3 is TGTGCCAGCAGTTACGGACACTTGAACACTGAAGCTTTCTTT. Residues: CASSYGHLNTEAFF.

This clone turned up a few times. This CDR3 reads CASSFRGGAVYGYTF. CDR3 DNA sequence: TGTGCCAGCAGTTTTAGGGGGGGCGCGGTCTATGGCTACACCTTC. J is TRBJ1-2 and V is TRBV28; possible D gene TRBD1, 6 bases. Trimming shortened V by 3 bases and J by 4 bases, and 15 bases separated the two germline ends. The germline gives CDR1 MDHEN, CDR2 SYDVKM. This CDR3 has 15 residues.

V gene TRBV7-2 combines with J gene TRBJ1-1; D not resolved. Trimming stripped 4 bases from V and 0 bases from J, with 18 bases between. Germline-derived CDR1 and CDR2 are SGHTA and FQGNSA. The CDR3 totals 17 residues. Here the CDR3 DNA reads TGTGCCAGCAGCTACAGCTGGCAACGCCTGCTGAACACTGAAGCTTTCTTT. As protein: CASSYSWQRLLNTEAFF.

The genes are TRBV28 and TRBJ2-7; 9 bases match TRBD1. CDR3 length: 15 residues. V lost 8 bases and J lost 6; bases outside the gene matches: 14. Germline lookup yields CDR1 MDHEN and CDR2 SYDVKM. The CDR3 reads CASSFSGTGSPEQYF. The CDR3 coding sequence is TGTGCCAGCTCATTTTCGGGGACAGGGTCCCCCGAGCAGTACTTC.